This is a list of T cell receptor beta chains from one sample in a study of blood T cell repertoires in COVID-19. The data were produced by immunoSEQ multiplex PCR, yet TCRdb's version contains in-frame clones alone and is incomplete. The sample contains around 300,000 clones, approximately 88% of which appear only once. Source material: peripheral blood. Receptors originate from a woman between 40 and 55 years old who had recovered from COVID-19. Each CDR3 is given with its conserved first and last residue. A D gene is named only where the DNA matches it firmly. Size tells how often a clone was seen (once, few, many) or the class of an expanded clone, and some rows leave it out.

abundance,v_gene,j_gene,d_gene,CDR3nt,CDR3aa
NA,TRBV27,TRBJ2-1,TRBD2,TGTGCCAGCAGTTATAGCGGGAGGGCCTACAATGAGCAGTTCTTC,CASSYSGRAYNEQFF
once,TRBV30,TRBJ2-1,TRBD2,TGTGCCTGGAGCTATCCAATAGCGGGCGCCTACAATGAGCAGTTCTTC,CAWSYPIAGAYNEQFF
NA,TRBV10-3,TRBJ2-5,NA,TGTGCCATCAGTGAGCCGGGAGAGACCCAGTACTTC,CAISEPGETQYF
NA,TRBV18,TRBJ2-7,TRBD2,TGTGCCAGCTCACGCCGACTAGCGGGGGACTACGAGCAGTACTTC,CASSRRLAGDYEQYF
many,TRBV7-9,TRBJ2-2,TRBD2,TGTGCCAGCAGCTCCGGGACTAGCGGAACCTCGAACACCGGGGAGCTGTTTTTT,CASSSGTSGTSNTGELFF
NA,TRBV5-1,TRBJ1-4,NA,TGCGCCAGCAGCGTTGACTCAACTAATGAAAAACTGTTTTTT,CASSVDSTNEKLFF
few,TRBV6-1,TRBJ2-7,TRBD2,TGTGCCAGCAGTGAAGCATGGCGGGAGTGGGGCGAGCAGTACTTC,CASSEAWREWGEQYF
NA,TRBV7-3,TRBJ2-3,NA,TGTGCCAGCAGCTTGGGTAGCGGAATCACAGATACGCAGTATTTT,CASSLGSGITDTQYF
NA,TRBV28,TRBJ1-1,TRBD1,TGTGCCAGCAGTTTAATCTCTGGGACAGGGAGCTACACTGAAGCTTTCTTT,CASSLISGTGSYTEAFF
NA,TRBV19,TRBJ1-5,NA,TGTGCCAGTAGTATGTGGCAGGCCGTTAGCAATCAGCCCCAGCATTTT,CASSMWQAVSNQPQHF
NA,TRBV27,TRBJ2-7,TRBD1,TGTGCCAGCAGCCCCCTTCGGACAGGGGGATACGAGCAGTACTTC,CASSPLRTGGYEQYF
NA,TRBV4-1,TRBJ2-7,TRBD2,TGCGCCAGCAGCCAGGGGACTAGCGGGACCTACGAGCAGTACTTC,CASSQGTSGTYEQYF
once,TRBV19,TRBJ2-7,NA,TGTGCCAGTAGTATTCGAAAAGGGGGTAACCCGCACGAGCAGTACTTC,CASSIRKGGNPHEQYF
NA,TRBV9,TRBJ2-1,TRBD2,TGTGCCAGCAGCATGAGCGGGACGCATGAGCAGTTCTTC,CASSMSGTHEQFF
NA,TRBV7-9,TRBJ2-5,TRBD1,TGTGCCAGCAGCTTAGGGGCAGGGGGCGAGACCCAGTACTTC,CASSLGAGGETQYF
NA,TRBV6-2/TRBV6-3,TRBJ1-4,NA,TGTGCCAGCAGCACAGGGACGACTAATGAAAAACTGTTTTTT,CASSTGTTNEKLFF